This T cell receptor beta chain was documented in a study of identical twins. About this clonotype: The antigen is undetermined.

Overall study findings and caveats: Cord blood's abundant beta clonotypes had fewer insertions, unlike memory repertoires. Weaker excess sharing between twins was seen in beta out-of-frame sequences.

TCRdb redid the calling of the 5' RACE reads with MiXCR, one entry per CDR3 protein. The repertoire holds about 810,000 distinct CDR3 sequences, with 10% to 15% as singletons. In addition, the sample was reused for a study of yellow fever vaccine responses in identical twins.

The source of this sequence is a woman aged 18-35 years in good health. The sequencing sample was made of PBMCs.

The CDR3 coding sequence is TGTGCCACCAGCAGAGATTGGCAGGAAGAGACCCAGTACTTC. Translating gives CATSRDWQEETQYF. The chain combines TRBV15 with TRBJ2-5; the D is unclear. Trimming removed 0 bases at V and 3 bases at J, with 8 bases between. The CDR3 extends over 14 amino acids. From germline, CDR1 is LNHNV and CDR2 YYDKDF (reference sequence).